A single sample gave rise to the 5 T cell receptor beta chains below, sequenced in a study of OX40 agonist ivuxolimab in advanced cancers. Clones were read by immunoSEQ multiplex PCR, and TCRdb kept only the in-frame ones, dropping some. The sample lists roughly 50,000 clones; over 60% were seen once. The material sequenced was CD4+ or CD8+ T cells sorted from blood, taken in a trial of the OX40 agonist ivuxolimab. Source of these receptors: an adult with an advanced solid tumor such as melanoma, head and neck, liver or kidney cancer.

The table lists this clone with a count of one. The chain combines TRBV9 with TRBJ1-2; 10 bases align to TRBD1. CDR3 size: 15 residues. Germline V gene data show CDR1 as SGDLS and CDR2 as YYNGEE. V trimming: 8 bases; J trimming: 2 bases; junction bases outside the gene matches: 9. The DNA of the CDR3 is TGTGCCAGTAAACGCGGACAGGGGGAAAACTATGGCTACACCTTC. Translation: CASKRGQGENYGYTF.

This chain uses TRBV27 with TRBJ1-4; tentative D call: TRBD1 (5 bases). Trimming removed 2 bases at V and 7 bases at J, with 17 bases between. Germline CDR1 reads MNHEY; CDR2 reads SMNVEV (reference sequence). CDR3 length: 16 residues. In DNA form, the CDR3 reads TGTGCCAGCAGTTTAGTCAGGGACGGTGGTAGTGAAAAACTGTTTTTT. The encoded protein is CASSLVRDGGSEKLFF.

The rearrangement joins TRBV9 to TRBJ1-2; D might be TRBD1 (5 bases). The CDR3 contains 13 residues. The ends were cut back, 0 bases at V and 7 bases at J, with 10 bases in the middle. The germline gives CDR1 SGDLS, CDR2 YYNGEE. CDR3: CASSVVGAGGYTF. CDR3 in DNA: TGTGCCAGCAGCGTAGTCGGGGCGGGTGGCTACACCTTC.

There are a few counts of this clone. The genes are TRBV5-4 and TRBJ2-1; D not resolved. CDR1 SGHNT and CDR2 YYREEE come from the germline V gene (reference sequence). Trimming shortened V by 1 base and J by 4 bases, and 9 bases separated the two germline ends. The CDR3 totals 14 residues. CDR3: CASSLLSLYNEQFF. CDR3 DNA: TGTGCCAGCAGCTTGCTCTCCTTATACAATGAGCAGTTCTTC.

This clone was observed once. The chain uses TRBV18 and TRBJ2-4, with D unclear. The CDR3 length is 14 residues. In germline, CDR1 is KGHSH, CDR2 LQKENI. The V end lost 3 bases, the J end lost 0 bases, and 6 bases lay between the germline ends. CDR3 DNA sequence: TGTGCCAGCTCACCTGATCTAGCCAAAAACATTCAGTACTTC. Amino acid sequence: CASSPDLAKNIQYF.